The text below deals with one T cell receptor beta chain. What it recognizes is unknown. Making use of molecular barcodes, quantitative 5'-RACE generated TCR beta libraries. TCRdb re-analysed the 5' RACE reads in MiXCR, keeping a single row per CDR3 protein. The sample lists under 450,000 distinct CDR3 sequences; 15% to 20% were seen once. This sample was taken from a study of CD8 T cells in ankylosing spondylitis. General observations from the study: The study looked at matched synovial fluid samples from ankylosing spondylitis patients. Disease-linked clones were reported to be significantly enriched there. Within ankylosing spondylitis blood, a TCR beta motif made up of several highly homologous variants appeared to be characteristic. Clones linked with disease were CD8+ and fairly uncommon in the peripheral blood. Certain motif variants had earlier been reported in reactive arthritis synovial fluid and blood.

Sequences were obtained from blood, either unsorted or a sorted T cell fraction (not recorded which). This sequence was found in a male donor with ankylosing spondylitis.

CDR3 nucleotides: TGTGCCAGCAGCCCAGGTCGGGAAGGGAACACTGAAGCTTTCTTT. It codes for CASSPGREGNTEAFF. V and J are TRBV3-1 and TRBJ1-1; the D is unclear. CDR1 is LGHDT, CDR2 YNNKEL, per germline (reference sequence). The V and J ends lost 4 bases and 1 base respectively, with 13 bases between them. The CDR3 has 15 amino acids.